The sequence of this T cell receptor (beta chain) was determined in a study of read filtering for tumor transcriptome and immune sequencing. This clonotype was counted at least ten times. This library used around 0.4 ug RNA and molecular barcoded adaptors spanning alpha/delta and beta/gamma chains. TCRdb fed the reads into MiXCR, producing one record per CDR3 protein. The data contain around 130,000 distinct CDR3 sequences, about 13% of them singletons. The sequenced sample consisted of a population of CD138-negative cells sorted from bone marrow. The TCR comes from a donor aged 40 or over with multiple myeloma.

CDR3 sequence: CASSPIKNTEAFF. The CDR3 nucleotides are TGTGCCAGCAGCCCTATAAAGAACACTGAAGCTTTCTTT. This chain uses TRBV3-1 with TRBJ1-1; D is unresolved. The ends were cut back, 4 bases at V and 1 base at J, with 7 bases in the middle. Germline V gene sequence: CDR1 LGHDT, CDR2 YNNKEL (reference sequence). The CDR3 totals 13 residues.